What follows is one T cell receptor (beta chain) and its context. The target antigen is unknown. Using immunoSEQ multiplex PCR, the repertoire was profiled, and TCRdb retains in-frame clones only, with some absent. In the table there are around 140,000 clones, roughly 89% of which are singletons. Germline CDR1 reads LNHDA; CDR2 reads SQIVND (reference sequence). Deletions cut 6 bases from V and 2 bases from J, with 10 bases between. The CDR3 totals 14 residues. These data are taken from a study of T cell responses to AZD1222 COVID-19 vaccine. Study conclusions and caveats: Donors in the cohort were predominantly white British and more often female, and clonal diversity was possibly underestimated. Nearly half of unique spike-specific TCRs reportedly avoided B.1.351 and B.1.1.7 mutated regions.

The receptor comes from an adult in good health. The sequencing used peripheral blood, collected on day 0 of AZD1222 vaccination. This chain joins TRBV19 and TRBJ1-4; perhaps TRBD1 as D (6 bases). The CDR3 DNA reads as TGTGCCAGTAGACGAGGGGGGACTAATGAAAAACTGTTTTTT. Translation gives CASRRGGTNEKLFF. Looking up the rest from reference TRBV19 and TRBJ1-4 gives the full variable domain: DGGITQSPKYLFRKEGQNVTLSCEQNLNHDAMYWYRQDPGQGLRLIYYSQIVNDFQKGDIAEGYSVSREKKESFPLTVTSAQKNPTAFYLCASRRGGTNEKLFFGSGTQLSVL.